This T cell receptor beta chain was observed in a study of shared clonotypes between healthy human individuals. Overall study context: Each donor's CD4 naive and CD4 memory cells filled three plates apiece, CD8 naive two, and CD8 memory one.

TCRdb's copy holds only in-frame clones and misses some; the assay was immunoSEQ multiplex PCR. The data contain 650,000 to 750,000 clones, about two thirds of them singletons. Points from the study as a whole: Generation probabilities were higher for clonotypes shared across all four sorted-subset donors than for unshared ones. Around 5% was the fraction of naive CD4 clonotypes found shared across a few donors.

Notes on this clone: As yet, its antigen is unknown.

Germline V gene data show CDR1 as MNHNS and CDR2 as SASEGT. CDR3 length equals 14 residues. V lost 6 bases, J lost 6 bases, and 17 bases lay in between. The CD4+ fraction was divided into a CD45RA+ naive subset and a CD45RA-negative memory subset. The chain combines TRBV6-1 with TRBJ2-5; either TRBD1 or TRBD2 may fit D (6 bases each). Sample: memory CD4+ T cells sorted from blood. Subset in this sample: CD45RA-negative fraction. This TCR derives from a woman in her thirties in good health. The CDR3 nucleotides read TGTGCCAGCAGGCCAACGGAGGGGGTGAAGACCCAGTACTTC. Protein sequence: CASRPTEGVKTQYF.